A selection of T cell receptor beta chains follows, all from one sample in a study of blood T cell repertoires in COVID-19. TCRdb's copy holds only in-frame clones and misses some; the assay was immunoSEQ multiplex PCR. The sample contains 100,000 to 120,000 clones, 88% of which appear only once. The specimen was peripheral blood. The source of these receptors is a woman aged 45 to 65 with acute or convalescent COVID-19. CDR3s include the opening cysteine and the closing phenylalanine or tryptophan.

V,J,CDR3
TRBV11-2,TRBJ2-7,CASSPSSGNYEQYF
TRBV19,TRBJ2-5,CASRLAGRETQYF
TRBV6-5,TRBJ1-3,CASSSRTGTVNTIYF
TRBV29-1,TRBJ2-2,CSVEVVLAGPLNTGELFF
TRBV28,TRBJ1-2,CATYSLLYGYTF
TRBV11-2,TRBJ1-2,CASTLNRANYGYTF
TRBV19,TRBJ2-3,CASSRQGVKTDTQYF
TRBV5-4,TRBJ2-7,CASSSSGGFISAQYF
TRBV19,TRBJ1-1,CASSRQGGDTEAFF
TRBV27,TRBJ1-2,CASSFQGGYGYTF
TRBV19,TRBJ1-3,CASRPGTGVGNTIYF
TRBV19,TRBJ1-2,CASSSGTDGYTF
TRBV9,TRBJ2-1,CASSGGGGSSGLSSYNEQFF
TRBV6-6,TRBJ2-7,CASRGDIYEQYF
TRBV3-1/TRBV3-2,TRBJ2-1,CASSQQRTHYNEQFF
TRBV19,TRBJ2-1,CASSILGRATIGNEQFF
TRBV27,TRBJ2-1,CASQSLAGLTNEQFF
TRBV5-1,TRBJ2-2,CASSFSLADTGELFF
TRBV27,TRBJ2-1,CASSFLAGDPEQFF
TRBV2,TRBJ1-1,CASKRTGMNTEAFF
TRBV25-1,TRBJ1-1,CASSELREGKPEAFF
TRBV5-6,TRBJ2-7,CASSLRGSYEQYF
TRBV4-1,TRBJ1-1,CASSQEEGWTEAFF
TRBV18,TRBJ2-2,CASSLTSGTNTGELFF
TRBV27,TRBJ2-4,CASSPRTGDIQYF
TRBV7-2,TRBJ2-1,CASSLVGGSYNEQFF
TRBV19,TRBJ1-1,CASTPGGGVAFF
TRBV27,TRBJ2-2,CASSLFPGSNTGELFF
TRBV29-1,TRBJ2-5,CSGGTDFGLETQYF
TRBV7-9,TRBJ2-5,CASSLQGSGVRETQYF